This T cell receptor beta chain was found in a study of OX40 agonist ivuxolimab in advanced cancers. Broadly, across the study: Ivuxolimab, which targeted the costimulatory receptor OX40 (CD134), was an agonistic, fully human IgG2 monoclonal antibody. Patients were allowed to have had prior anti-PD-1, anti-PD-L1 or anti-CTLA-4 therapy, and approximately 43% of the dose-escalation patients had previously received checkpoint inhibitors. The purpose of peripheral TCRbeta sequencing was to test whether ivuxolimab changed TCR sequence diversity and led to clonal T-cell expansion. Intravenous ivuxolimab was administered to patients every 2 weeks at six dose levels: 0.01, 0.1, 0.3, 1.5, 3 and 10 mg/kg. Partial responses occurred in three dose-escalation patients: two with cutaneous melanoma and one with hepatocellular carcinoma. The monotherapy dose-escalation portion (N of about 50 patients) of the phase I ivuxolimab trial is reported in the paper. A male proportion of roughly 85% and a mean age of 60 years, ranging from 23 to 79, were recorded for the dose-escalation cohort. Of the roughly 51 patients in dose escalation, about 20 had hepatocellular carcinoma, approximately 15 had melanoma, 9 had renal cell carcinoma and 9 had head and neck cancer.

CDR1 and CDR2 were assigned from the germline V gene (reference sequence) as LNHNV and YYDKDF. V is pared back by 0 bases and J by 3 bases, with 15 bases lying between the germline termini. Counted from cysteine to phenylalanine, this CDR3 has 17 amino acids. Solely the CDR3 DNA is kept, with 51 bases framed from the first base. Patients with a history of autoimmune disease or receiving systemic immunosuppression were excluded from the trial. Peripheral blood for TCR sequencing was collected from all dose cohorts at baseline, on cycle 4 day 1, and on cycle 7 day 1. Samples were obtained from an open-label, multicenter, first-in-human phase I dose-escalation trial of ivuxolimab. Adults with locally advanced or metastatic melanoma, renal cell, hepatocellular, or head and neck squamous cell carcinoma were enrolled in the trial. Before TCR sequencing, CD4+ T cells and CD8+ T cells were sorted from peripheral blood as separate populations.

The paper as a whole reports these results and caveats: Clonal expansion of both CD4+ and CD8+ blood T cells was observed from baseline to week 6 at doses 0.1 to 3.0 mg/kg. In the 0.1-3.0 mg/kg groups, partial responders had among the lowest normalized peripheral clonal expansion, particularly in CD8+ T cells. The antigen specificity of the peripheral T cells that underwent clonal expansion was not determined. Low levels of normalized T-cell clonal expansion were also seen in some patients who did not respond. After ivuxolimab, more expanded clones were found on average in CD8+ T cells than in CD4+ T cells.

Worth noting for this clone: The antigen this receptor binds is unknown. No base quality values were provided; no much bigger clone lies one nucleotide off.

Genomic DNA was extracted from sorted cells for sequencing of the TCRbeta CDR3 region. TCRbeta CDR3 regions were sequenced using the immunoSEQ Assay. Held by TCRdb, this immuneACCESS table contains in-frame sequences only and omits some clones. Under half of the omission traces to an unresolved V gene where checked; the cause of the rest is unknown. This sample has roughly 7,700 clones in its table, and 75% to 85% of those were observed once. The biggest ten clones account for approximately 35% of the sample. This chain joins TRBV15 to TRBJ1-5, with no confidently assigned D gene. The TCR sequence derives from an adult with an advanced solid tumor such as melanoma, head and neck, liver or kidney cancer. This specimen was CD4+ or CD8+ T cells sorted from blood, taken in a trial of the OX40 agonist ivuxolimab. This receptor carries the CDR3 CATSRDIMGTFNQPQHF. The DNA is TGTGCCACCAGCAGAGATATAATGGGAACCTTCAATCAGCCCCAGCATTTT.